This T cell receptor beta chain was recovered during a study of blood T cell repertoires in COVID-19. Across the whole study: Specimens from acute and convalescent COVID-19 originated in the United States, Italy and Spain.

Authors' data handling: Reference gene primer amplification gave estimated nucleated cell counts. TCRdb's copy holds only in-frame clones and misses some; the assay was immunoSEQ multiplex PCR. V, J and clone size were drawn from that table, and D and trimming were deduced from the DNA. Of fewer than 250,000 clones in the sample, approximately 80% were seen once. The CDR3 sequence is 15 residues long. Germline CDR1 SGDLS, CDR2 YYNGEE. V dropped 3 bases and J dropped 3; count of bases not matched to a gene: 5. Participants were aged about 18 to 90 years from approximately 25 US areas. Assignment of participants to cohorts was predicated upon participant-reported clinical history.

Sequencing used PBMCs or T cells enriched from blood (not recorded which). This clonotype was sampled from a woman in her 50s with acute COVID-19. The chain links TRBV9 to TRBJ2-1; TRBD2 agrees at 8 bases. This CDR3 is CASSGSGVVYNEQFF. The CDR3 coding sequence is TGTGCCAGCAGCGGTAGCGGGGTGGTCTACAATGAGCAGTTCTTC.